This T cell receptor beta chain was recovered during a study of blood T cell repertoires in COVID-19. TCRdb's table, derived via immunoSEQ multiplex PCR, lists solely in-frame clones and lacks some. The sample carries roughly 24,000 clones, 90% recorded once. This CDR3 has 20 residues. Germline lookup yields CDR1 KGHSH and CDR2 LQKENI. V was clipped by 2 bases and J by 7 bases, with 31 bases between them. This receptor was obtained from an older woman with active COVID-19. Sequences were obtained from peripheral blood. The genes are TRBV18 and TRBJ2-3; possible D gene TRBD1, 5 bases. The DNA of the CDR3 is TGTGCCAGCTCACCATCCTCCCCACTGTTGGGGCTGGGCCTGAGGAATACGCAGTATTTT. It is translated as CASSPSSPLLGLGLRNTQYF.